Presented here are 26 T cell receptor beta chains from one specimen sequenced in a study of graft-versus-host responses after intestinal transplantation. The antigens of these receptors remain unknown. Clones were sequenced by immunoSEQ multiplex PCR, and TCRdb holds only the in-frame ones, with some missing. The sample has 90,000 to 120,000 clones, approximately 86% seen once; the top ten hold over 0.55%. Sequences were derived from unstimulated CD4+ T cells sorted from spleen or lymph node cells, sampled before transplant. The receptors originated from a human donor who was the organ donor for an intestinal transplant.

The genes are TRBV9 and TRBJ1-3, with D possibly being TRBD1 (5 bases). The CDR3 runs to 14 residues. The V gene's germline CDR1 is SGDLS and CDR2 YYNGEE. Trimming removed 7 bases from V and 2 bases from J, with 13 bases in between. Here the CDR3 reads CASSLGGTGNTIYF. Written as DNA, the CDR3 is TGTGCCAGCTCCCTGGGGGGAACTGGAAACACCATATATTTT.

The V gene is TRBV9, the J gene TRBJ2-1; 8 bases agree with TRBD2. Trimming removed 0 bases from V and 4 bases from J; junction bases left unmatched: 9. Per the germline V gene, CDR1 is SGDLS and CDR2 is YYNGEE. The CDR3 covers 17 residues. CDR3 sequence: CASSVGWRSSGYNEQFF. The CDR3 DNA sequence: TGTGCCAGCAGCGTAGGCTGGAGGTCTAGCGGGTACAATGAGCAGTTCTTC.

This sequence joins TRBV6-1 and TRBJ2-1, with D unclear. This CDR3 has 12 residues. The V end was cut by 2 bases, the J end by 8 bases, with 7 bases between. Germline values: CDR1 MNHNS, CDR2 SASEGT. This CDR3 reads CASSERYHEQFF. CDR3 coding DNA: TGTGCCAGCAGTGAAAGGTACCATGAGCAGTTCTTC.

The chain recombines TRBV5-4 with TRBJ2-3, with TRBD2 identical over 11 bases. CDR3 length equals 13 residues. V lost 4 bases to trimming and J lost 5 bases; unmatched junction nucleotides: 0. Germline lookup yields CDR1 SGHNT and CDR2 YYREEE (reference sequence). CDR3 loop: CASSGLAGDTQYF. The CDR3 bases are TGTGCCAGCAGCGGACTAGCGGGAGATACGCAGTATTTT.

This rearrangement joins TRBV7-2 to TRBJ2-5; 8 nucleotides align to TRBD2. Trimming cost V 1 base and J 4 bases; bases outside gene matches: 5. CDR1 SGHTA and CDR2 FQGNSA come from the germline V gene. The CDR3 sequence is 15 residues long. DNA for the CDR3: TGTGCCAGCAGCTTAGGATGGCTAGCGGGAGAGACCCAGTACTTC. Protein sequence: CASSLGWLAGETQYF.

V is TRBV15 and J is TRBJ2-5; the match to TRBD1 covers 12 bases. CDR1 and CDR2 (germline): LNHNV, YYDKDF (reference sequence). This CDR3 region has 14 residues. J gave up 5 bases and V 5 bases, and 3 bases lay outside the gene matches. CDR3 region: CATSRDRGLETQYF. The CDR3 DNA follows: TGTGCCACCAGCCGGGACAGGGGGCTTGAGACCCAGTACTTC.

The genes are TRBV12-5 and TRBJ1-5, with a weak D call TRBD1 (6 bases). In germline, CDR1 is LGHNT, CDR2 FRNRAP. The V gene lost 2 bases and the J gene lost 6 bases, with 20 bases spanning the gap. The length of the CDR3 is 17 residues. The CDR3 protein is CASGLTGRDFDFQPQHF. CDR3 in DNA: TGTGCTAGTGGTTTGACAGGGAGGGATTTCGATTTTCAGCCCCAGCATTTT.

V is TRBV7-2 and J is TRBJ2-4, with D tentatively TRBD2 (6 bases). CDR1 is SGHTA and CDR2 is FQGNSA in the germline V gene. The germline V and J ends were trimmed by 0 bases and 1 base, with 7 bases remaining between them. This CDR3 has 15 amino acids. The CDR3 region has the DNA TGTGCCAGCAGCTTAGCGCGGGGCGCCAAAAACATTCAGTACTTC. This translates into CASSLARGAKNIQYF. Looking up the rest from reference TRBV7-2 and TRBJ2-4 gives the full variable domain: GAGVSQSPSNKVTEKGKDVELRCDPISGHTALYWYRQSLGQGLEFLIYFQGNSAPDKSGLPSDRFSAERTGGSVSTLTIQRTQQEDSAVYLCASSLARGAKNIQYFGAGTRLSVL.

This rearrangement joins TRBV5-1 to TRBJ1-2; 10 nucleotides match TRBD1. Looked up from germline, CDR1 is SGHRS and CDR2 is YFSETQ. The CDR3 runs 16 residues. V lost 3 bases and J lost 8; bases outside the gene matches: 13. DNA of the CDR3: TGCGCCAGCAGCTGGGTGGAAGACAGGGGGCGGAGGGGCTACACCTTC. This gives the protein CASSWVEDRGRRGYTF.

The CDR3 loop reads CASSLQTRGVVGEQYF. CDR3 coding DNA: TGCGCCAGCAGCTTGCAAACTCGGGGGGTTGTGGGCGAGCAGTACTTC. V gene TRBV5-1 combines with J gene TRBJ2-7; TRBD2 matches at 7 bases. V dropped 1 base and J dropped 6; count of bases not matched to a gene: 13. This CDR3 comprises 16 residues. The V gene's germline CDR1 is SGHRS and CDR2 YFSETQ. Full variable domain (missing parts from reference TRBV5-1 and TRBJ2-7): KAGVTQTPRYLIKTRGQQVTLSCSPISGHRSVSWYQQTPGQGLQFLFEYFSETQRNKGNFPGRFSGRQFSNSRSEMNVSTLELGDSALYLCASSLQTRGVVGEQYFGPGTRLTVT.

This clone was seen once. The V gene is TRBV6-1, the J gene TRBJ2-2; D possibly corresponds to TRBD1 (5 bases). This CDR3 contains 14 residues. The germline V and J ends were trimmed by 9 bases and 7 bases, with 18 bases remaining between them. Germline V gives CDR1 MNHNS, CDR2 SASEGT. CDR3 sequence (DNA): TGTGCCAGGTCGCCGGCAGGGTGGGACGGGGAGCTGTTTTTT. Translation gives CARSPAGWDGELFF.

This chain connects TRBV6-5 to TRBJ2-1; D may match TRBD1 or TRBD2 (5 bases each). V lost 5 bases, J lost 6 bases, and 17 bases lay in between. The V gene's germline CDR1 is MNHEY and CDR2 SVGAGI. The CDR3 totals 15 residues. CDR3 protein: CASSLSGPWGNEQFF. CDR3 nucleotide sequence: TGTGCCAGCAGTCTTTCGGGACCTTGGGGCAATGAGCAGTTCTTC.

This clone was seen just once. The genes are TRBV7-9 and TRBJ2-3, with 9 bases matching TRBD2. Germline V gene lookup returns CDR1 SEHNR and CDR2 FQNEAQ (reference sequence). J gave up 2 bases and V 2 bases, and 5 bases lay outside the gene matches. There are 16 residues in the CDR3. DNA for the CDR3: TGTGCCAGCAGCTTATGGGGCGGGAGGGCCACAGATACGCAGTATTTT. Translating it yields CASSLWGGRATDTQYF.

The V call is TRBV30, the J call TRBJ1-2, with 8 bases that match TRBD1. V was pared by 8 bases and J by 8 bases, with 13 bases of the junction left unmatched. This CDR3 contains 13 residues. Germline CDR1 GTSNPN, CDR2 SVGIG (reference sequence). For the CDR3, the DNA is TGTGCCGGAAATTCAGGGGGCATAGTCGGCTACACCTTC. Its translation is CAGNSGGIVGYTF.

This chain joins TRBV5-4 and TRBJ1-3, with 7 bases fitting TRBD1. The CDR3 is 16 residues long. Germline V gene sequence: CDR1 SGHNT, CDR2 YYREEE (reference sequence). After removal of 5 bases from V and 0 bases from J, the junction contained 8 bases not matched to a gene. The CDR3 loop is CASRQQGGYSGNTIYF. CDR3 in DNA: TGTGCCAGCAGGCAGCAGGGGGGTTACTCTGGAAACACCATATATTTT.

The chain couples TRBV5-1 to TRBJ2-7; 13 bases map to TRBD2. CDR1 and CDR2 from the germline V gene are SGHRS and YFSETQ. The V and J ends lost 1 base and 2 bases, in that order; junction bases with no gene match: 0. The CDR3 contains 15 residues. CDR3 protein: CASSLTSGGAYEQYF. The CDR3 nucleotides read TGCGCCAGCAGCTTGACTAGCGGGGGGGCCTACGAGCAGTACTTC.

Judged by abundance, this clone is medium-sized. The chain combines TRBV29-1 with TRBJ1-1; D possibly corresponds to TRBD1 (5 bases). The germline V gene has CDR1 SQVTM and CDR2 ANQGSEA. The CDR3 has 16 amino acids. Trimming took 6 bases from V and 0 from J, leaving 20 bases between them. CDR3 protein: CSVGGRGGAMNTEAFF. The CDR3 DNA follows: TGCAGCGTCGGGGGAAGGGGAGGGGCCATGAACACTGAAGCTTTCTTT.

The chain uses TRBV12-5 and TRBJ2-2, with no clear D. V was clipped by 0 bases and J by 2 bases, with 4 bases between them. Germline CDR1 is LGHNT and CDR2 is FRNRAP. The length of the CDR3 is 14 residues. In DNA, the CDR3 is TGTGCTAGTGGTTTGGTAAAAAACACCGGGGAGCTGTTTTTT. It codes for CASGLVKNTGELFF.

The chain carries TRBV5-6 and TRBJ2-7; D is possibly TRBD1 (5 bases). CDR3 length: 15 residues. Trimming left V 4 bases short and J 7 bases short, with 21 bases between. CDR1 is SGHDT and CDR2 is YYEEEE in the germline V gene. This chain's CDR3 is CASSRVGHRSEEQYF. The CDR3 nucleotides read TGTGCCAGCAGCCGGGTGGGGCACCGGAGTGAAGAGCAGTACTTC.

The gene calls are TRBV5-1 and TRBJ2-4; D not certain. CDR3 size: 14 residues. Deletions cut 2 bases from V and 11 bases from J, with 17 bases between. Germline CDR1 SGHRS, CDR2 YFSETQ. The CDR3 nucleotides read TGCGCCAGCAGCTTACCTTCTCAAAATGGTCTTCAGTACTTC. Its protein is CASSLPSQNGLQYF.

The chain couples TRBV30 to TRBJ2-7, with a weak D call TRBD2 (6 bases). This CDR3 is 15 amino acids long. Trimming cost V 2 bases and J 4 bases, with 18 bases left between them. From germline, CDR1 is GTSNPN and CDR2 SVGIG (reference sequence). The CDR3 coding sequence is TGTGCCTGGAGTCCCTGGGGGGAATCAAGTTACGAGCAGTACTTC. Its translation: CAWSPWGESSYEQYF.

This rearrangement joins TRBV6-4 to TRBJ1-6; 10 bases are shared with TRBD1. V shed 0 bases, J shed 10 bases, and the junction held 0 bases outside the gene matches. The germline gives CDR1 MRHNA, CDR2 SNTAGT. The CDR3 runs to 14 residues. The CDR3 nucleotides read TGTGCCAGCAGTGACTCGACAGGGGGCTCACCCCTCCACTTT. Its translation is CASSDSTGGSPLHF.

Here the CDR3 reads CAWSESSNQPQHF. In DNA, the CDR3 is TGTGCCTGGAGTGAGTCTAGCAATCAGCCCCAGCATTTT. V and J are TRBV30 and TRBJ1-5; D gene ambiguous. Trimming took off 1 base at V and 0 bases at J, with 4 bases between the two ends. The CDR3 has 13 residues. The germline V gene has CDR1 GTSNPN and CDR2 SVGIG (reference sequence).

The chain links TRBV6-1 to TRBJ2-1, with 11 nucleotides matching TRBD2. The CDR3 totals 14 residues. In germline, CDR1 is MNHNS, CDR2 SASEGT. Trimming took 6 bases from V and 7 from J; bases not matched to a gene: 5. The CDR3 coding sequence is TGTGCCAGCAGAGTAGCGGGGGGGCGTAATGAGCAGTTCTTC. This sequence encodes CASRVAGGRNEQFF.

The chain has TRBV5-1 and TRBJ1-6, with 7 bases fitting TRBD1. Germline loops: CDR1 SGHRS, CDR2 YFSETQ. Losses at the gene ends were 3 bases for V and 0 bases for J; bases not matched to a gene: 6. The length of the CDR3 is 17 residues. The CDR3 reads CASSSGTASSYNSPLHF. The CDR3 coding sequence is TGCGCCAGCAGCTCCGGGACAGCTAGCTCCTATAATTCACCCCTCCACTTT.

The chain has TRBV7-2 and TRBJ1-4; D might be TRBD1 (5 bases). The CDR3 has 16 amino acids. The ends were cut back, 1 base at V and 3 bases at J, with 12 bases in the middle. CDR1 is SGHTA, CDR2 FQGNSA, per germline. CDR3 residues: CASSLGGAGSNEKLFF. The CDR3 DNA reads TGTGCCAGCAGCTTAGGGGGCGCGGGGTCTAATGAAAAACTGTTTTTT. Full variable domain (missing parts from reference TRBV7-2 and TRBJ1-4): GAGVSQSPSNKVTEKGKDVELRCDPISGHTALYWYRQSLGQGLEFLIYFQGNSAPDKSGLPSDRFSAERTGGSVSTLTIQRTQQEDSAVYLCASSLGGAGSNEKLFFGSGTQLSVL.